A single sample is the source of the 14 T cell receptor beta chains below, sequenced in a study of blood T cell repertoires in COVID-19. The data were produced by immunoSEQ multiplex PCR, yet TCRdb's version contains in-frame clones alone and is incomplete. Counted here are tens of thousands of clones, roughly 68% occurring once; the ten biggest clones make up under 30%. The sequenced material came from peripheral blood. All receptors come from an elderly woman with acute or convalescent COVID-19.

The chain has TRBV19 and TRBJ2-1, with 8 bases matching TRBD2. CDR1 is LNHDA and CDR2 is SQIVND in the germline V gene (reference sequence). The junction had 12 bases not matched to a gene; V was cut back by 2 bases and J by 12 bases. There are 15 residues in the CDR3. This CDR3 is CASSIRASGSSGQFF. CDR3 nucleotide sequence: TGTGCCAGTAGTATAAGGGCTAGCGGGTCCAGCGGGCAGTTCTTC.

The CDR3 region has the DNA TGTGCCAGCACTTACGGTGGGCAGACCTACAATGAGCAGTTCTTC. Translated, it gives CASTYGGQTYNEQFF. The rearrangement uses TRBV5-5 and TRBJ2-1; D gene ambiguous. Germline V CDR1 and CDR2: SGHKS, YYEKEE (reference sequence). The CDR3 has 15 residues. V shed 6 bases and J shed 2 bases, with 15 bases lying between them.

J is TRBJ2-7 and V is TRBV19, with D perhaps TRBD2 (6 bases). The CDR3 contains 13 residues. The V end lost 4 bases, the J end lost 5 bases, and 12 bases lay between the germline ends. CDR1 LNHDA and CDR2 SQIVND come from the germline V gene (reference sequence). CDR3 DNA sequence: TGTGCCAGTAGTAGTCATAGGAGGGACGAGCAGTACTTC. This translates into CASSSHRRDEQYF.

The genes are TRBV24-1 and TRBJ2-5; TRBD1 aligns across 8 bases. The CDR3 has 14 residues. The ends lost 5 bases at V and 3 bases at J; junction bases unmatched: 4. Germline CDR1 is KGHDR and CDR2 is SFDVKD. CDR3 amino acids: CATSGAGGEETQYF. The CDR3 region has the DNA TGTGCCACCAGTGGGGCAGGGGGCGAAGAGACCCAGTACTTC.

The genes are TRBV5-1 and TRBJ2-7; 10 nucleotides align to TRBD2. The CDR3 runs to 15 residues. Germline lookup yields CDR1 SGHRS and CDR2 YFSETQ. The V segment lost 2 bases and the J segment 5 bases; nucleotides outside the gene matches: 7. CDR3 coding DNA: TGCGCCAGCAGCTTAGAAGCGGGAGGGCCCGACGAGCAGTACTTC. Encoded protein: CASSLEAGGPDEQYF.

J is TRBJ2-1 and V is TRBV7-9; no reliable D call. This CDR3 has 11 amino acids. CDR1 and CDR2 from the germline V gene are SEHNR and FQNEAQ (reference sequence). The ends were cut back, 3 bases at V and 8 bases at J, with 5 bases in the middle. The CDR3, as DNA: TGTGCCAGCAGCTTCTTCTATGAGCAGTTCTTC. This encodes CASSFFYEQFF.

This chain links TRBV6-5 with TRBJ2-7; D might be TRBD2 (7 bases). The V gene lost 3 bases and the J gene lost 5 bases, with 14 bases spanning the gap. The CDR3 consists of 14 residues. The germline V gene encodes CDR1 MNHEY and CDR2 SVGAGI. The CDR3 is CASSYWAGADEQYF. CDR3 nucleotide sequence: TGTGCCAGCAGTTATTGGGCGGGGGCGGACGAGCAGTACTTC.

CDR3 sequence reads: CASSPGIGTGYSNQPQHF. In nucleotides, the CDR3 is TGTGCCAGCTCACCAGGAATAGGGACAGGGTATAGCAATCAGCCCCAGCATTTT. V and J are TRBV18 and TRBJ1-5; 9 bases agree with TRBD1. The CDR3 loop spans 18 amino acids. Germline V lookup: CDR1 KGHSH, CDR2 LQKENI. V lost 2 bases, J lost 0 bases, and 8 bases stayed unmatched.

The chain uses TRBV5-4 and TRBJ2-1, with 10 bases fitting TRBD2. Trimming took 0 bases from V and 6 from J; bases not matched to a gene: 3. The CDR3 totals 15 residues. Germline CDR1 and CDR2: SGHNT and YYREEE (reference sequence). In DNA, the CDR3 is TGTGCCAGCAGCTTGGTTCTAGCGGGAGTCAATGAGCAGTTCTTC. Its protein product is CASSLVLAGVNEQFF.

The CDR3 region has the DNA TGTGCCAGCAGCCACTTACAGGGGAATCAGCCCCAGCATTTT. It encodes CASSHLQGNQPQHF. The V gene is TRBV7-9, the J gene TRBJ1-5; 7 positions match TRBD1. V gave up 5 bases and J gave up 4 bases; unmatched junction bases: 5. This CDR3 comprises 14 residues. The germline CDR1 and CDR2 sequences are SEHNR and FQNEAQ (reference sequence).

The V gene is TRBV18, the J gene TRBJ1-5; no reliable D call. The V end lost 4 bases, the J end lost 4 bases, and 8 bases lay between the germline ends. CDR3 length: 13 amino acids. CDR1 is KGHSH, CDR2 LQKENI, per germline. CDR3 DNA sequence: TGTGCCAGCTCACAAGAGTCAAATCAGCCCCAGCATTTT. It specifies CASSQESNQPQHF. The whole variable domain, remainder taken from reference TRBV18 and TRBJ1-5, is NAGVMQNPRHLVRRRGQEARLRCSPMKGHSHVYWYRQLPEEGLKFMVYLQKENIIDESGMPKERFSAEFPKEGPSILRIQQVVRGDSAAYFCASSQESNQPQHFGDGTRLSIL.

The chain combines TRBV11-2 with TRBJ2-1, with 14 positions matching TRBD2. Unmatched junction bases numbered 6, after V lost 1 base and J lost 4 bases. The CDR3 is made up of 18 amino acids. Germline CDR1 and CDR2: SGHAT and FQNNGV. The CDR3 coding sequence is TGTGCCAGCAGCTTAGGACTAGCGGGAGGGCCAGCGTACAATGAGCAGTTCTTC. Translation gives CASSLGLAGGPAYNEQFF.

V gene TRBV6-5 combines with J gene TRBJ2-7; perhaps TRBD1 as D (6 bases). Germline CDR1 reads MNHEY; CDR2 reads SVGAGI. V lost 1 base to trimming and J lost 9 bases, with 19 bases between them. The CDR3 is 15 amino acids. The CDR3 coding sequence is TGTGCCAGCAGTTACTGGGGGCGGCAGGGCGGAGTGCAGTACTTC. It translates to CASSYWGRQGGVQYF.

This clone has just a few counts. The chain couples TRBV7-9 to TRBJ1-3; 7 nucleotides agree with TRBD1. The germline V gene encodes CDR1 SEHNR and CDR2 FQNEAQ (reference sequence). The CDR3 consists of 14 residues. The V and J ends lost 4 bases and 3 bases, in that order; junction bases with no gene match: 3. The CDR3 region is CASSYRDSGNTIYF. CDR3 DNA sequence: TGTGCCAGCAGCTACCGGGACAGTGGAAACACCATATATTTT.